This T cell receptor beta chain was captured by sequencing in a study of blood T cells in healthy people across ages. The CDR3 length is 15 residues. V lost 2 bases to trimming and J lost 1 base; unmatched junction nucleotides: 1. Germline V lookup: CDR1 DFQATT, CDR2 SNEGSKA (reference sequence). A sample-barcoded 5' primer and a J-beta primer mix were used in a second PCR of roughly 7 to 12 cycles. TCRdb itself ran the 5' RACE reads through MiXCR, one entry per CDR3 protein. The data contain fewer than 900,000 distinct CDR3 sequences, roughly 35% of them singletons. The sequence derives from a man younger than 35 in good health. The chain uses TRBV20-1 and TRBJ1-5; 11 bases map to TRBD1. Sequenced sample: blood. CDR3 nucleotides: TGCAGTGCTAGACGGGACAGGGGGAGCAATCAGCCCCAGCATTTT. This sequence encodes CSARRDRGSNQPQHF.